This entry lists 17 T cell receptor beta chains sequenced from one sample in a study of human T cells and chemical hapten exposure. Time point denoted: pre-sensitization, week 0. Treatment here: therapeutic diphenylcyclopropenone sensitization with weekly scalp DPC. TCRdb reprocessed the RACE reads with MiXCR, giving one entry per CDR3 protein. The sample carries 250,000 or so distinct CDR3 sequences, 7.5% to 9% recorded once. This material consisted of whole blood, taken in connection with sensitization to the hapten diphenylcyclopropenone (DPC). The receptors derive from a man aged 18 to 29 with alopecia areata. Some clones in this sample may be carry-over from other donors' samples.

The CDR3 DNA reads TGTGCCAGCTCACCACCGTCTAGTGGTAATCAGCCCCAGCATTTT. It specifies CASSPPSSGNQPQHF. This chain uses TRBV18 with TRBJ1-5; no clear D. CDR1 KGHSH and CDR2 LQKENI come from the germline V gene. CDR3 size: 15 residues. Trimming cost V 0 bases and J 4 bases, with 10 bases left between them.

A few counts support this clonotype. The V gene is TRBV25-1, the J gene TRBJ2-5; weak D call: TRBD1 (7 bases). The V gene's germline CDR1 is MGHDK and CDR2 SYGVNS. The CDR3 extends over 15 amino acids. The V end was cut by 3 bases, the J end by 5 bases, with 16 bases between. CDR3 region: CASSDYETGTETQYF. CDR3 nucleotide sequence: TGTGCCAGCAGTGATTATGAGACAGGGACTGAGACCCAGTACTTC.

This sequence joins TRBV5-1 and TRBJ1-5; the D is unclear. The CDR3 has 15 residues. V was cut by 2 bases and J by 2 bases, with 11 bases left in between. The germline gives CDR1 SGHRS, CDR2 YFSETQ. CDR3 loop: CASSFGGEGNQPQHF. CDR3 sequence (DNA): TGCGCCAGCAGCTTTGGCGGTGAGGGCAATCAGCCCCAGCATTTT.

This clonotype occurred a few times. The chain carries TRBV11-1 and TRBJ2-1; TRBD2 is a possible D gene (5 bases). CDR1 and CDR2 (germline): SGHAT, FQDESV (reference sequence). Between the trimmed V and J ends, which lost 5 bases and 0 bases, there was a span of 11 bases. The CDR3 spans 15 residues. CDR3 loop: CASSLSASSYNEQFF. In DNA, the CDR3 is TGTGCCAGCAGCCTTAGCGCCAGCTCCTACAATGAGCAGTTCTTC.

This clonotype was picked up a small number of times. One end of the junction varies from germline; a read error may be responsible. The chain joins TRBV4-3 to TRBJ1-6; D unresolved. Germline V lookup: CDR1 LGHNA, CDR2 YSLEER. The CDR3 sequence is 13 residues long. The CDR3 is CASSQDLLRLRNF. DNA of the CDR3: TGCGCCAGCAGCCAAGATCTATTAAGACTTCGCAACTTT.

This clonotype was observed many times. This chain links TRBV20-1 with TRBJ2-1; D remains ambiguous. V was clipped by 1 base and J by 5 bases, with 6 bases between them. CDR1 and CDR2 from the germline V gene are DFQATT and SNEGSKA (reference sequence). There are 12 residues in the CDR3. The CDR3 region has the DNA TGCAGTGCTAGAGCGTTGGACAATGAGCAGTTCTTC. Residues: CSARALDNEQFF.

This clonotype was seen ten or more times. The chain links TRBV10-3 to TRBJ1-1; D gene unclear. Trimming pared 2 bases from V and 3 bases from J, leaving 4 bases between. CDR1 is ENHRY and CDR2 is SYGVKD in the germline V gene. CDR3 length equals 12 residues. This CDR3 is CAISEGYTEAFF. The CDR3 bases are TGTGCCATCAGTGAGGGGTACACTGAAGCTTTCTTT.

The chain carries TRBV29-1 and TRBJ2-2; D assignment may be TRBD1 or TRBD2 (5 bases each). Germline CDR1 and CDR2: SQVTM and ANQGSEA. The CDR3 is 14 amino acids. V was cut by 7 bases and J by 4 bases, with 16 bases left in between. The CDR3 DNA reads as TGCAGCGCCGGTAGGGGAGTGGGCACCGGGGAGCTGTTTTTT. Translating it yields CSAGRGVGTGELFF.

The V call is TRBV7-2, the J call TRBJ1-2; no clear D. The CDR3 runs 14 residues. Germline assignment: CDR1 SGHTA and CDR2 FQGNSA. The V gene lost 0 bases and the J gene lost 5 bases, with 10 bases spanning the gap. For the CDR3, the DNA is TGTGCCAGCAGCTTAGCGGCACCCGAGTATGGCTACACCTTC. Translated: CASSLAAPEYGYTF.

The chain recombines TRBV29-1 with TRBJ2-7; 8 bases line up with TRBD1. The germline CDR1 and CDR2 sequences are SQVTM and ANQGSEA. Germline trimming cut 6 bases from V and 2 bases from J; bases unmatched to any gene: 12. This CDR3 comprises 15 residues. The CDR3 loop reads CSVVTPQGVTYEQYF. DNA of the CDR3: TGCAGCGTGGTCACGCCACAGGGGGTGACCTACGAGCAGTACTTC.

The rearrangement links TRBV7-3 to TRBJ2-2, with D perhaps assigned TRBD1 or TRBD2 (5 bases each). This CDR3 comprises 17 residues. Germline-derived CDR1 and CDR2 are SGHTA and FQGTGA. V was pared by 3 bases and J by 2 bases, with 16 bases between. For the CDR3, the DNA is TGTGCCAGCAGCTTCGCTGGGGGAATCCCTAACACCGGGGAGCTGTTTTTT. It is translated as CASSFAGGIPNTGELFF.

This clonotype was counted many times. This CDR3 is CASSEDYNEQFF. CDR3 nucleotides: TGTGCCAGCAGTGAGGATTACAATGAGCAGTTCTTC. The chain combines TRBV6-1 with TRBJ2-1; D call uncertain. Germline loops: CDR1 MNHNS, CDR2 SASEGT. This CDR3 has 12 residues. The V gene lost 3 bases and the J gene lost 4 bases, with 4 bases spanning the gap.

The chain is built from TRBV7-2 and TRBJ1-2; possible D gene TRBD1, 5 bases. Trimming cost V 5 bases and J 2 bases, with 15 bases left between them. This CDR3 is built from 15 residues. Germline V gene data show CDR1 as SGHTA and CDR2 as FQGNSA. Here the CDR3 reads CASSRVGDGNYGYTF. The CDR3 bases are TGTGCCAGCAGCAGGGTGGGGGACGGAAACTATGGCTACACCTTC.

The chain combines TRBV18 with TRBJ1-6, with 7 bases that match TRBD1. Germline V gene data show CDR1 as KGHSH and CDR2 as LQKENI. The CDR3 has 15 residues. V shed 5 bases, J shed 10 bases, and the junction held 11 bases outside the gene matches. CDR3: CASSGLTGERSPLHF. The CDR3 nucleotides are TGTGCCAGCTCAGGTCTTACAGGGGAAAGATCACCCCTCCACTTT.

This clonotype has at least ten counts. The CDR3 DNA reads TGTGCCAGCAGTTACGTCGTTGGCGGCTACACCTTC. Translation gives CASSYVVGGYTF. The chain joins TRBV6-2 or TRBV6-3 to TRBJ1-2; D is uncertain. This CDR3 is built from 12 residues. Germline assignment: CDR1 MNHEY and CDR2 SVGEGT. Trimming cost V 2 bases and J 8 bases, with 9 bases left between them.

The genes are TRBV7-9 and TRBJ2-3; D uncertain. Germline CDR1 is SEHNR and CDR2 is FQNEAQ (reference sequence). This CDR3 spans 13 amino acids. V shed 5 bases and J shed 2 bases, with 8 bases lying between them. The CDR3 reads CASSGSYTDTQYF. The CDR3 bases are TGTGCCAGCAGCGGGTCCTACACAGATACGCAGTATTTT.

CDR3 DNA sequence: TGCAGTGCCCACACAGGCTTTAGGACCGGGGAGCTGTTTTTT. This translates into CSAHTGFRTGELFF. The J gene is TRBJ2-2, the V gene TRBV20-1; a possible D gene is TRBD1 (5 bases). Trimming took 6 bases from V and 5 from J, leaving 16 bases between them. This CDR3 comprises 14 residues. CDR1 and CDR2 from the germline V gene are DFQATT and SNEGSKA (reference sequence).